Listed below are T cell receptor beta chains from one sample, sequenced in a study of naive and memory T cell subsets. TCRdb processed the UMI-ligation and nested PCR reads anew with MiXCR; each CDR3 protein has one entry. The sample has over 110,000 distinct CDR3 sequences; 15% to 20% are singletons. The sample was naive CD8+ T cells from blood. Receptors originate from a human donor in good health. CDR3s include the opening cysteine and the closing phenylalanine or tryptophan. A D gene is named only where the DNA matches it firmly. Clone size is stated in some rows and not others, as once, few, many or a class when expanded.

>TRBJ1-4|TRBV2|-|-|18
TGTGCCAGCAGTGAATCGGCCTCGTGGGGCTCCATAATAGGGGGACTGTTTTTT
CASSESASWGSIIGGLFF
>TRBJ2-1|TRBV12-5|-|TRBD2|14
TGTGCTAGTGGTCCCGGTAACGGGGACTATGACCAGTTCTTC
CASGPGNGDYDQFF
>TRBJ2-1|TRBV5-1|-|-|13
TGCGCCAGCATGATTGCGGGGTTGAATGAGCAGTTCTTC
CASMIAGLNEQFF
>TRBJ2-7|TRBV6-5|few|-|13
TGTGCCAGCACCCCTCCTGGGAGGGGGGAGCAGTACTTC
CASTPPGRGEQYF
>TRBJ2-7|TRBV29-1|few|-|13
TGCAGCGTAATGGATGGACACACCTACGAGCAGTACTTC
CSVMDGHTYEQYF
>TRBJ1-1|TRBV28|many|-|13
TGTGCCAGCCTTAAAGGGATGAACACTGAAGCTTTCTTT
CASLKGMNTEAFF
>TRBJ1-1|TRBV12-3/TRBV12-4|-|-|14
TGTGCCAGCAGTTCGGTCAGCATGAACACTGAAGCTTTCTTT
CASSSVSMNTEAFF
>TRBJ2-2|TRBV27|-|-|17
TGTGCCAGCAGTTTATCTTGGGGATTCGCGAACACCGGGGAGCTGTTTTTT
CASSLSWGFANTGELFF
>TRBJ2-1|TRBV10-2|few|TRBD2|20
TGCGCCAGCAGCGGACTTAAGGGACTAGCGGGAGGGCCGCCTTGGGATGAGCAGTTCTTC
CASSGLKGLAGGPPWDEQFF
>TRBJ2-7|TRBV5-1|-|TRBD2|13
TGCGCCAGCAGCGTGGGAGGGCCCGGCGAGCAGTACTTC
CASSVGGPGEQYF
>TRBJ2-5|TRBV29-1|few|-|13
TGCAGCGTTGAAGCTGTAGACTTTGTAGTCCAGTACTTC
CSVEAVDFVVQYF
>TRBJ2-3|TRBV9|-|TRBD2|22
TGTGCCAGCAGCGTACCCAAGAACCCCGGGACTAGCGGGAGGGCCATCACAGATACGCAGTATTTT
CASSVPKNPGTSGRAITDTQYF
>TRBJ1-4|TRBV28|-|TRBD1|15
TGTGCCAGCACCCAAAGGGGACAGATAAATGAAAAACTGTTTTTT
CASTQRGQINEKLFF
>TRBJ2-7|TRBV28|many|-|10
TGTGCCACCTCCTCCTACGAGCAGTACTTC
CATSSYEQYF
>TRBJ2-1|TRBV18|-|-|10
TGTGCCAGCTCCCGAGATGAGCAGTTCTTC
CASSRDEQFF
>TRBJ2-1|TRBV28|many|TRBD1|16
TGTGCCAGCAGGCCGACAGGGTCCGGCTCCTACAATGAGCAGTTCTTC
CASRPTGSGSYNEQFF
>TRBJ2-3|TRBV6-5|few|TRBD2|17
TGTGCCAGCAGTTACGGATTAATCGCGGGAGGCACAGATACGCAGTATTTT
CASSYGLIAGGTDTQYF
>TRBJ2-7|TRBV6-1|-|-|15
TGTGCCAGCAGTGAAGCTACCCAGTCGGGCTACGAGCAGTACTTC
CASSEATQSGYEQYF
>TRBJ2-6|TRBV5-8|-|-|17
TGTGCCAGCAGCTTGGGGACATCCCTCTCTGGGGCCAACGTCCTGACTTTC
CASSLGTSLSGANVLTF
>TRBJ2-1|TRBV28|-|-|13
TGTGCCAGCAGTCTGACTAGTGACAATGAGCAGTTCTTC
CASSLTSDNEQFF
>TRBJ1-1|TRBV6-5|many|-|14
TGTGCCAGCAGTCCAAATGACAGGAACACTGAAGCTTTCTTT
CASSPNDRNTEAFF
>TRBJ2-1|TRBV19|-|-|12
TGTGCCAGTAGTATAAATACTAATGAGCAGTTCTTC
CASSINTNEQFF
>TRBJ2-1|TRBV18|few|-|15
TGTGCCAGCTCACCTACAGATAACTCCTACAATGAGCAGTTCTTC
CASSPTDNSYNEQFF
>TRBJ1-1|TRBV5-1|few|-|13
TGCGCCAGCAGCGGACCAATGAACACTGAAGCTTTCTTT
CASSGPMNTEAFF
>TRBJ2-2|TRBV28|few|-|15
TGTGCCAGCCTCGACGGGAACGAGGGACTCGGGGAGCTGTTTTTT
CASLDGNEGLGELFF
>TRBJ2-7|TRBV7-2|-|TRBD2|15
TGTGCCAGCAGCTTAGCAGGGGCGGGAGGCTGGGAGCAGTACTTC
CASSLAGAGGWEQYF
>TRBJ2-2|TRBV6-5|-|TRBD2|14
TGTGCCAGCAGTTCGGCTGGGACTAGCGTCAAGCTGTTTTTT
CASSSAGTSVKLFF
>TRBJ2-1|TRBV4-3|-|TRBD2|15
TGCGCCAGCAGCCAAGCGAGGCGGGAGACCAATGAGCAGTTCTTC
CASSQARRETNEQFF
>TRBJ2-3|TRBV20-1|few|-|19
TGCAGTGCCGCTCCGCCGAGCACCACTTCGGCGAGTTTATCAGATACGCAGTATTTT
CSAAPPSTTSASLSDTQYF
>TRBJ2-7|TRBV18|few|-|14
TGTGCCAGCTCACCAGAACAGGGTCGCTACGAGCAGTACTTC
CASSPEQGRYEQYF
>TRBJ1-1|TRBV4-3|few|-|15
TGCGCCAGCAGCCTTATAGGTCATTCAGACACTGAAGCTTTCTTT
CASSLIGHSDTEAFF
>TRBJ1-1|TRBV12-3/TRBV12-4|-|TRBD1|16
TGTGCCAGCAGTTTATTTTTCGACAGGGACCACACTGAAGCTTTCTTT
CASSLFFDRDHTEAFF
>TRBJ2-7|TRBV27|few|-|14
TGTGCCAGCAGACAATCTCTAGTGTTCTACGAGCAGTACTTC
CASRQSLVFYEQYF
>TRBJ2-1|TRBV4-1|-|-|16
TGCGCCAGCAGCCACGCCAAGGCCAGCTCCTACAATGAGCAGTTCTTC
CASSHAKASSYNEQFF
>TRBJ2-3|TRBV20-1|-|-|10
TGCAGTTCCCTATGGGATACGCAGTATTTT
CSSLWDTQYF
>TRBJ1-5|TRBV27|-|-|15
TGTGCCAGCAGTTTAATTGGGGGCTCCAATCAGCCCCAGCATTTT
CASSLIGGSNQPQHF
>TRBJ1-1|TRBV28|-|-|15
TGTGCCAGCAGTTGGTCCGGTACGTTGAACACTGAAGCTTTCTTT
CASSWSGTLNTEAFF
>TRBJ1-5|TRBV7-9|-|-|17
TGTGCCAGCAGCTTAGGCGGTGCAGGGAATAGCAATCAGCCCCAGCATTTT
CASSLGGAGNSNQPQHF
>TRBJ2-1|TRBV27|-|-|15
TGTGCCAGCAGTCCCCCGGGGTGGGGTTACAATGAGCAGTTCTTC
CASSPPGWGYNEQFF
>TRBJ2-6|TRBV27|-|-|15
TGTGCCAGCAGTATGAGGGGGTTTGGGGCCAACGTCCTGACTTTC
CASSMRGFGANVLTF
>TRBJ1-4|TRBV6-5|-|TRBD1|17
TGTGCCAGCAGCCGCCCCGAGTCGGAGGGGGCGTATGAAAAACTGTTTTTT
CASSRPESEGAYEKLFF
>TRBJ2-3|TRBV13|few|-|15
TGTGCCAGCAGCATCCACACCTCCTCGAGACCTACGCAGTATTTT
CASSIHTSSRPTQYF
>TRBJ2-7|TRBV28|few|TRBD2|15
TGTGCCAGCAGTTTAACTGGACTAGCTACCTACGAGCAGTACTTC
CASSLTGLATYEQYF
>TRBJ2-3|TRBV27|few|-|14
TGTGCCAGCAGTAAGGGGGAGGGCACAGATACGCAGTATTTT
CASSKGEGTDTQYF
>TRBJ1-4|TRBV7-9|-|-|14
TGTGCCAGCAGCTTAGCACCCGAAGGTGAAAAACTGTTTTTT
CASSLAPEGEKLFF
>TRBJ2-1|TRBV12-3/TRBV12-4|-|-|16
TGTGCCAGCAGTCCCTTCCAGGGGCTGGTGGGCGATGAGCAGTTCTTC
CASSPFQGLVGDEQFF
>TRBJ2-7|TRBV28|many|TRBD2|16
TGTGCCAGCAGTTATCAACTAGCGGGAGTAGGCTACGAGCAGTACTTC
CASSYQLAGVGYEQYF
>TRBJ2-7|TRBV19|-|TRBD2|14
TGTGCCAGTAGCCCGTTCGGCGGGAGTTACGAGCAGTACTTC
CASSPFGGSYEQYF
>TRBJ2-7|TRBV2|few|TRBD1|15
TGTGCCAGCAGTGTGGACAGGGGTGGTTCCTACGAGCAGTACTTC
CASSVDRGGSYEQYF
>TRBJ2-7|TRBV7-9|-|-|13
TGTGCCAGCGAGGGCAGGGTTGACTACGAGCAGTACTTC
CASEGRVDYEQYF
>TRBJ2-5|TRBV20-1|few|-|13
TGCAGTGCTAGAGTCTGGCAGGGAGAGACCCAGTACTTC
CSARVWQGETQYF
>TRBJ2-4|TRBV7-9|-|-|20
TGTGCCAGCAGTTCGGCGGGGACACCCTCATATGTTCAAGCCAAAAACATTCAGTACTTC
CASSSAGTPSYVQAKNIQYF
>TRBJ2-3|TRBV28|once|TRBD2|14
TGTGCCAGCAGTTTACTAGCGGAAACAGATACGCAGTATTTT
CASSLLAETDTQYF
>TRBJ2-7|TRBV2|-|-|15
TGTGCCAGCTCCAAGTCAGGACAGTCCTCCTACGAGCAGTACTTC
CASSKSGQSSYEQYF
>TRBJ1-6|TRBV28|few|-|15
TGTGCCAGCAGTTACTACAGGATTTCGGATTCACCCCTCCACTTT
CASSYYRISDSPLHF
>TRBJ2-3|TRBV7-9|-|-|15
TGTGCCAGCAGCCCTCCCGGGGCGGCCACAGATACGCAGTATTTT
CASSPPGAATDTQYF
>TRBJ2-7|TRBV20-1|-|TRBD2|16
TGCAGTGCTAGAGACTGGACTAGCGGCCACTCCTACGAGCAGTACTTC
CSARDWTSGHSYEQYF
>TRBJ2-6|TRBV9|-|-|18
TGTGCCAGCAGCTTCACAGGTTATAAGGTCTCTGGGGCCAACGTCCTGACTTTC
CASSFTGYKVSGANVLTF
>TRBJ1-1|TRBV21-1|few|-|13
TGTGCCAGCAGCAAAGCCCTCGACCGGCAGGCTTTCTTT
CASSKALDRQAFF
>TRBJ2-7|TRBV4-1|-|-|14
TGCGCCAGCAGCCATCCGGACAGTGAAATCGAGCAGTACTTC
CASSHPDSEIEQYF